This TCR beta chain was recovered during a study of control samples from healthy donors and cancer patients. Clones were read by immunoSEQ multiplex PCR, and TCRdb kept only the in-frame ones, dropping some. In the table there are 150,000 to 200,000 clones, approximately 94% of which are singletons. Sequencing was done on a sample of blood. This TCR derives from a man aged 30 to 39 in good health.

The CDR3 DNA sequence: TGTGCCAGCAGCTTGGCCGGGACTCAGGGCTACGAGCAGTACTTC. Residues: CASSLAGTQGYEQYF. V is TRBV5-4 and J is TRBJ2-7, with D perhaps matching TRBD2 (6 bases). From germline, CDR1 is SGHNT and CDR2 YYREEE (reference sequence). This CDR3 is built from 15 residues. Trimming took 0 bases from V and 3 from J, leaving 13 bases between them.